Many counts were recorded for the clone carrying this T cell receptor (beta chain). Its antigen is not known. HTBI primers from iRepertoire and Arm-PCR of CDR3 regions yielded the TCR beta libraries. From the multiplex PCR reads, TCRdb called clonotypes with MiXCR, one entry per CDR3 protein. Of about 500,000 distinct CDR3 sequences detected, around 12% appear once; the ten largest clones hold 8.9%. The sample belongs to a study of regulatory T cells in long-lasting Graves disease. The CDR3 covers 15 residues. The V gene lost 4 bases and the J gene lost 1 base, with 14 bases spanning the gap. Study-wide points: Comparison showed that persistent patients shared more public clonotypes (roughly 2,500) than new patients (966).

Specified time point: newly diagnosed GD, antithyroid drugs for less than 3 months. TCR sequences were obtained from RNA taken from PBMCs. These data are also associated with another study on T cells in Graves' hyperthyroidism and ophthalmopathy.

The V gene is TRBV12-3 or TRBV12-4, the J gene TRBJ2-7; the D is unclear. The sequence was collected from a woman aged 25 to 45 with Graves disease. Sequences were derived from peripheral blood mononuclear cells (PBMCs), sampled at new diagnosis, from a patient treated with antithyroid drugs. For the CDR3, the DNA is TGTGCCAGCAGTTCCACGCTGCTCCATTCCTACGAGCAGTACTTC. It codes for CASSSTLLHSYEQYF.